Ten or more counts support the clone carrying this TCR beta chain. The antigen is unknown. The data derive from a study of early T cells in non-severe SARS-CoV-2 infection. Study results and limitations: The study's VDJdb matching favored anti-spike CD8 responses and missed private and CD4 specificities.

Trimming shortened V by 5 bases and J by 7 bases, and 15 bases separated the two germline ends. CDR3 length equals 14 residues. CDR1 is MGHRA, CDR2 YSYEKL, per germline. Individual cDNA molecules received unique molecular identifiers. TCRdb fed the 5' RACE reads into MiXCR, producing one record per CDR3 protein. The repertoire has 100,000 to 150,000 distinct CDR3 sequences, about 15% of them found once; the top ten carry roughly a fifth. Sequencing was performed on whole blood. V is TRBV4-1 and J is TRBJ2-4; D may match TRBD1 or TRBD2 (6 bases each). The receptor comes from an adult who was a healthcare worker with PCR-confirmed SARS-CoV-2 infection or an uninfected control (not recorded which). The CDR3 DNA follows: TGCGCCAGCAGCTCGGGGGCCGGGGGCAACATTCAGTACTTC. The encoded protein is CASSSGAGGNIQYF.